This entry lists 29 T cell receptor beta chains sequenced from one sample in a study of blood T cell repertoires in COVID-19. Generated by immunoSEQ multiplex PCR, the TCRdb table keeps only in-frame clones and is missing some. Of roughly 300,000 clones listed, less than 85% were seen once; the top ten hold around 2.5%. The sample consisted of PBMCs or T cells enriched from blood (not recorded which). Source of these receptors: a woman in her forties or fifties who had recovered from COVID-19.

DNA of the CDR3: TGTGCCAGCAGCCGTCTACTAGAATCCACCGGGGAGCTGTTTTTT. Its translation: CASSRLLESTGELFF. The chain links TRBV7-2 to TRBJ2-2; perhaps TRBD2 as D (5 bases). The V and J ends lost 5 bases and 4 bases respectively, with 14 bases between them. The CDR3 covers 15 residues. Germline V lookup: CDR1 SGHTA, CDR2 FQGNSA.

J is TRBJ2-1 and V is TRBV2, with D possibly being TRBD2 (5 bases). Trimming removed 6 bases from V and 5 bases from J, with 17 bases in between. The CDR3 totals 15 residues. Germline lookup yields CDR1 SNHLY and CDR2 FYNNEI. DNA for the CDR3: TGTGCCAGCAGAAACCGGGAAGAGGAAAACAATGAGCAGTTCTTC. It yields the protein CASRNREEENNEQFF.

The rearrangement joins TRBV2 to TRBJ2-6; TRBD2 aligns across 10 bases. After removal of 6 bases from V and 0 bases from J, the junction contained 14 bases not matched to a gene. The germline V gene has CDR1 SNHLY and CDR2 FYNNEI. The CDR3 loop spans 20 amino acids. The CDR3 region has the DNA TGTGCCAGCAGACCCATCCGGACTAGCGGAATCCACTCTGGGGCCAACGTCCTGACTTTC. It codes for CASRPIRTSGIHSGANVLTF.

The V call is TRBV9, the J call TRBJ1-1, with 7 bases aligning to TRBD1. CDR3 length equals 14 residues. Germline trimming cut 3 bases from V and 1 base from J; bases unmatched to any gene: 3. In germline, CDR1 is SGDLS, CDR2 YYNGEE. CDR3 protein: CASSGDRANTEAFF. The CDR3 DNA sequence: TGTGCCAGCAGCGGAGACAGGGCGAACACTGAAGCTTTCTTT.

V usage is TRBV4-1 and J usage is TRBJ2-5, with no clear D. Trimming stripped 6 bases from V and 3 bases from J, with 8 bases between. Looked up from germline, CDR1 is MGHRA and CDR2 is YSYEKL. The CDR3 extends over 12 amino acids. CDR3 sequence reads: CASRISKETQYF. CDR3 coding DNA: TGCGCCAGCAGGATCTCTAAAGAGACCCAGTACTTC.

This clone occurred many times. The chain employs TRBV5-6 and TRBJ1-5, with 10 positions matching TRBD1. Looked up from germline, CDR1 is SGHDT and CDR2 is YYEEEE. This CDR3 has 18 residues. Unmatched junction bases numbered 9, after V lost 2 bases and J lost 1 base. The CDR3 DNA reads as TGTGCCAGCAGCTTATATCGACAGGGGGCGGGAAGCAATCAGCCCCAGCATTTT. Translated: CASSLYRQGAGSNQPQHF.

This sequence joins TRBV6-6 and TRBJ1-2; unclear D gene. CDR3 size: 15 residues. The germline V gene has CDR1 MNHNY and CDR2 SVGAGI (reference sequence). V lost 2 bases and J 4 bases, leaving 14 bases between the germline ends. The CDR3, as DNA: TGTGCCAGCAGTTACGATCAAAGTAGAAGCTATGGCTACACCTTC. It is translated as CASSYDQSRSYGYTF.

The J gene is TRBJ1-5, the V gene TRBV7-3; D is unresolved. The CDR3 extends over 13 amino acids. Germline V gene sequence: CDR1 SGHTA, CDR2 FQGTGA. The V end was cut by 5 bases, the J end by 3 bases, with 8 bases between. CDR3 sequence reads: CASSPFYNQPQHF. In DNA, the CDR3 is TGTGCCAGCAGCCCGTTTTACAATCAGCCCCAGCATTTT.

The chain carries TRBV11-2 and TRBJ2-7; 8 bases match TRBD1. V was pared by 5 bases and J by 0 bases, with 15 bases of the junction left unmatched. CDR1 is SGHAT, CDR2 FQNNGV, per germline. The CDR3 covers 18 residues. The CDR3 coding sequence is TGTGCCAGCAGCAAAACAGGGGGGAGCATACTTAGCTCCTACGAGCAGTACTTC. It specifies CASSKTGGSILSSYEQYF.

The rearrangement links TRBV5-4 to TRBJ2-1; 7 bases line up with TRBD2. The germline gives CDR1 SGHNT, CDR2 YYREEE (reference sequence). This CDR3 is built from 16 residues. V dropped 0 bases and J dropped 3; count of bases not matched to a gene: 6. DNA of the CDR3: TGTGCCAGCAGCTTGGGAACTAGCGCAAGCTACAATGAGCAGTTCTTC. It codes for CASSLGTSASYNEQFF.

V usage is TRBV10-2 and J usage is TRBJ1-5, with TRBD1 matching 8 bases. Germline CDR1 and CDR2: WSHSY and SAAADI. The ends lost 6 bases at V and 4 bases at J; junction bases unmatched: 5. CDR3 length equals 14 residues. The CDR3 here is CASSRGQANQPQHF. Written as DNA, the CDR3 is TGCGCCAGCAGCAGGGGACAGGCAAATCAGCCCCAGCATTTT.

The CDR3 is CASRDRHGYTF. In DNA, the CDR3 is TGTGCCAGCCGGGACAGGCATGGCTACACCTTC. This chain connects TRBV28 to TRBJ1-2, with 8 bases aligning to TRBD1. Germline CDR1 is MDHEN and CDR2 is SYDVKM. CDR3 length equals 11 residues. With V trimmed by 8 bases and J by 6 bases, 2 bases remained unmatched.

This chain's CDR3 is CASGTGHNQPQHF. The CDR3 coding sequence is TGTGCCAGTGGGACAGGTCATAATCAGCCCCAGCATTTT. This chain joins TRBV19 and TRBJ1-5; 8 nucleotides match TRBD1. The CDR3 sequence is 13 residues long. CDR1 and CDR2 from the germline V gene are LNHDA and SQIVND (reference sequence). V was clipped by 8 bases and J by 4 bases; unmatched bases: 4. The full variable domain, with the rest looked up from reference TRBV19 and TRBJ1-5, is DGGITQSPKYLFRKEGQNVTLSCEQNLNHDAMYWYRQDPGQGLRLIYYSQIVNDFQKGDIAEGYSVSREKKESFPLTVTSAQKNPTAFYLCASGTGHNQPQHFGDGTRLSIL.

This rearrangement joins TRBV5-6 to TRBJ2-1; D possibly corresponds to TRBD2 (5 bases). The CDR3 consists of 13 residues. Germline V lookup: CDR1 SGHDT, CDR2 YYEEEE. V was pared by 4 bases and J by 3 bases, with 8 bases between. CDR3 region: CASSVTSYNEQFF. Here the CDR3 DNA reads TGTGCCAGCAGCGTCACTAGCTACAATGAGCAGTTCTTC.

The chain recombines TRBV20-1 with TRBJ2-3; the match to TRBD2 covers 10 bases. The germline CDR1 and CDR2 sequences are DFQATT and SNEGSKA (reference sequence). The V gene end was trimmed by 3 bases and the J gene end by 0 bases; junction bases not matched to a gene: 12. This CDR3 comprises 18 residues. CDR3 sequence: CSASLAGVGLYSTDTQYF. Written as DNA, the CDR3 is TGCAGTGCTAGTCTAGCGGGGGTGGGACTATATAGCACAGATACGCAGTATTTT.

The genes are TRBV30 and TRBJ1-5; D ambiguous. The CDR3 has 13 residues. The germline V and J ends were trimmed by 5 bases and 5 bases, with 13 bases remaining between them. Germline CDR1 reads GTSNPN; CDR2 reads SVGIG (reference sequence). This CDR3 reads CAWDDTSDQPQHF. The CDR3 region has the DNA TGTGCCTGGGATGACACTTCGGATCAGCCCCAGCATTTT.

The chain links TRBV6-5 to TRBJ2-3; 7 bases agree with TRBD1. CDR3 length: 14 residues. Germline-derived CDR1 and CDR2 are MNHEY and SVGAGI. The ends lost 6 bases at V and 2 bases at J; junction bases unmatched: 5. CDR3: CASRQRGHTDTQYF. The CDR3 nucleotides are TGTGCCAGCAGGCAGAGGGGGCACACAGATACGCAGTATTTT.

The rearrangement links TRBV6-5 to TRBJ2-3, with a tentative D call TRBD1 (6 bases). Trimming stripped 6 bases from V and 3 bases from J, with 13 bases between. Germline V gives CDR1 MNHEY, CDR2 SVGAGI. This CDR3 has 14 residues. The CDR3 bases are TGTGCCAGCAGGTCGCCTAGGGGGACAGATACGCAGTATTTT. Its translation is CASRSPRGTDTQYF.

J is TRBJ1-4 and V is TRBV10-3; 7 positions match TRBD1. There are 14 residues in the CDR3. CDR1 ENHRY and CDR2 SYGVKD come from the germline V gene. With V trimmed by 10 bases and J by 0 bases, 5 bases remained unmatched. CDR3 loop: CASRDRATNEKLFF. The CDR3 nucleotides are TGTGCCAGCCGGGACAGAGCAACTAATGAAAAACTGTTTTTT.

J is TRBJ1-1 and V is TRBV12-3 or TRBV12-4; D is unclear. Trimming shortened V by 5 bases and J by 8 bases, and 12 bases separated the two germline ends. The CDR3 is made up of 12 amino acids. CDR3 residues: CASSPVEGEAFF. As DNA, the CDR3 is TGTGCCAGCAGTCCAGTTGAGGGAGAAGCTTTCTTT.

This clone was seen a single time. The genes are TRBV20-1 and TRBJ1-4, with 10 bases that match TRBD1. V lost 4 bases to trimming and J lost 10 bases; unmatched junction nucleotides: 6. This CDR3 comprises 13 residues. Germline assignment: CDR1 DFQATT and CDR2 SNEGSKA (reference sequence). The CDR3 coding sequence is TGCAGTGCTACTGACAGGGGGCTCCGAAAACTGTTTTTT. Its protein product is CSATDRGLRKLFF.

The V call is TRBV6-5, the J call TRBJ2-7, with D unclear. Per the germline V gene, CDR1 is MNHEY and CDR2 is SVGAGI. This CDR3 contains 11 residues. V lost 7 bases and J lost 0, with 4 bases in between. The CDR3 nucleotides read TGTGCCAGCACTGTCTCCTACGAGCAGTACTTC. It specifies CASTVSYEQYF.

The chain combines TRBV6-5 with TRBJ1-4; tentative D call: TRBD1 (5 bases). Trimming cost V 2 bases and J 7 bases, with 11 bases left between them. CDR3 length equals 14 residues. Germline CDR1 MNHEY, CDR2 SVGAGI. CDR3 sequence reads: CASSYQGVGEKLFF. Here the CDR3 DNA reads TGTGCCAGCAGTTACCAAGGGGTGGGTGAAAAACTGTTTTTT.

The chain couples TRBV10-1 to TRBJ2-2, with 8 bases lining up with TRBD2. The CDR3 has 15 amino acids. Germline-derived CDR1 and CDR2 are WNHNN and SYGVQD (reference sequence). V trimming: 5 bases; J trimming: 6 bases; junction bases outside the gene matches: 8. CDR3 DNA: TGCGCCAGCAGTCTAAGCGGGAGTTCTGCCGGGGAGCTGTTTTTT. Encoded protein: CASSLSGSSAGELFF.

This rearrangement joins TRBV18 to TRBJ1-2, with D maybe TRBD1 (6 bases). This CDR3 region has 15 residues. Trimming shortened V by 4 bases and J by 3 bases, and 15 bases separated the two germline ends. Germline values: CDR1 KGHSH, CDR2 LQKENI. CDR3 sequence (DNA): TGTGCCAGCTCACGCGAACAGGGAGGGGACTATGGCTACACCTTC. Its translation is CASSREQGGDYGYTF.

Details on this clone: At one of its ends the junction is not consistent with the germline gene, which may arise from a read error. The chain is built from TRBV13 and TRBJ2-1; TRBD2 matches 7 bases. This CDR3 is built from 13 residues. Germline lookup yields CDR1 PRHDT and CDR2 FYEKMQ (reference sequence). For the CDR3, the DNA is TGTGCCAGCAGCCAGAGGGACTACCATGAGCAGTTCTTC. Encoded protein: CASSQRDYHEQFF.

The J gene is TRBJ2-3, the V gene TRBV28; 11 nucleotides match TRBD2. The germline gives CDR1 MDHEN, CDR2 SYDVKM. The J segment lost 0 bases and the V segment lost 3 bases, leaving 8 bases of the junction unmatched. There are 18 residues in the CDR3. CDR3 DNA sequence: TGTGCCAGCAGTTTTGTCCCCGGGACTAGCGGAAGCACAGATACGCAGTATTTT. It specifies CASSFVPGTSGSTDTQYF.

This chain connects TRBV6-5 to TRBJ1-1, with D tentatively TRBD1 (5 bases). This CDR3 comprises 15 residues. Trimming shortened V by 6 bases and J by 0 bases, and 14 bases separated the two germline ends. The germline V gene has CDR1 MNHEY and CDR2 SVGAGI. The chain's CDR3 is CASSGGNDLNTEAFF. CDR3 bases: TGTGCCAGCAGCGGGGGGAACGATCTGAACACTGAAGCTTTCTTT.

The V call is TRBV4-1, the J call TRBJ1-2; no firm D call. CDR3 length: 16 residues. The V gene's germline CDR1 is MGHRA and CDR2 YSYEKL. Trimming took 1 base from V and 0 from J, leaving 12 bases between them. CDR3 in amino acids: CASSQGPGDSNYGYTF. The CDR3 region has the DNA TGCGCCAGCAGCCAAGGACCGGGAGACTCTAACTATGGCTACACCTTC.